Each of the 20 T cell receptor beta chains below was sequenced from the same sample in a study of shared clonotypes between healthy human individuals. Clones were sequenced by immunoSEQ multiplex PCR, and TCRdb holds only the in-frame ones, with some missing. The sample has about 2.4 million clones, approximately 93% seen once. Sequenced input: naive CD4+ T cells from PBMCs. Subset reported: CD45RA+ positively selected. All receptors derive from a man aged 18 to 30 in good health. Some clones in this sample may be carry-over from other donors' samples.

This chain links TRBV5-1 with TRBJ2-1; 8 nucleotides agree with TRBD2. The CDR3 loop spans 16 amino acids. The germline CDR1 and CDR2 sequences are SGHRS and YFSETQ. Trimming cost V 0 bases and J 6 bases; bases outside gene matches: 8. In nucleotides, the CDR3 is TGCGCCAGCAGCTTGGCCCAGACTAGCGTTGGCAATGAGCAGTTCTTC. Residues: CASSLAQTSVGNEQFF.

The chain links TRBV27 to TRBJ2-6; D gene uncertain. In germline, CDR1 is MNHEY, CDR2 SMNVEV (reference sequence). The CDR3 loop spans 17 amino acids. Trimming stripped 5 bases from V and 4 bases from J, with 18 bases between. As DNA, the CDR3 is TGTGCCAGCAGTCCCAGAAACGGTCGACCCGGGGCCAACGTCCTGACTTTC. Translation gives CASSPRNGRPGANVLTF.

Remarks on this clone: Other DNA sequences in the same sample also yield this CDR3. The V gene is TRBV11-2, the J gene TRBJ2-2; TRBD2 matches 9 bases. Germline V gene sequence: CDR1 SGHAT, CDR2 FQNNGV. This CDR3 region has 15 residues. Trimming removed 1 base from V and 5 bases from J; junction bases left unmatched: 2. The CDR3 loop reads CASSLGLAGTGELFF. CDR3 sequence (DNA): TGTGCCAGCAGCTTAGGTCTAGCGGGAACCGGGGAGCTGTTTTTT. The variable domain in full, with the rest retrieved from reference TRBV11-2 and TRBJ2-2, is EAGVAQSPRYKIIEKRQSVAFWCNPISGHATLYWYQQILGQGPKLLIQFQNNGVVDDSQLPKDRFSAERLKGVDSTLKIQPAKLEDSAVYLCASSLGLAGTGELFFGEGSRLTVL.

The chain joins TRBV2 to TRBJ2-7; 11 nucleotides align to TRBD2. Germline CDR1 is SNHLY and CDR2 is FYNNEI. V lost 4 bases, J lost 6 bases, and 8 bases stayed unmatched. The CDR3 runs 15 residues. CDR3 sequence reads: CASSVNSGRAGEQYF. The CDR3 coding sequence is TGTGCCAGCAGTGTTAATAGCGGGAGGGCCGGCGAGCAGTACTTC. Variable domain in full (rest from reference TRBV2 and TRBJ2-7): EPEVTQTPSHQVTQMGQEVILRCVPISNHLYFYWYRQILGQKVEFLVSFYNNEISEKSEIFDDQFSVERPDGSNFTLKIRSTKLEDSAMYFCASSVNSGRAGEQYFGPGTRLTVT.

This clone was seen only a few times. The V and J genes are TRBV4-1 and TRBJ1-4; D is uncertain. CDR3 length: 13 residues. V lost 10 bases and J 8 bases, leaving 17 bases between the germline ends. CDR1 and CDR2 (germline): MGHRA, YSYEKL. CDR3 sequence: CATSAVIVEKLFF. Written as DNA, the CDR3 is TGCGCCACCTCGGCAGTTATCGTAGAAAAACTGTTTTTT.

This chain connects TRBV28 to TRBJ2-2; D is perhaps TRBD2 (6 bases). Trimming cost V 10 bases and J 0 bases, with 9 bases left between them. The CDR3 is 13 residues long. Germline CDR1 and CDR2: MDHEN and SYDVKM. For the CDR3, the DNA is TGTGCCATAGCGGCTACGAACACCGGGGAGCTGTTTTTT. Its translation is CAIAATNTGELFF.

This clone was recorded only once. The V and J genes are TRBV9 and TRBJ2-2, with D tentatively TRBD1 (5 bases). CDR1 is SGDLS, CDR2 YYNGEE, per germline. The CDR3 contains 16 residues. With 1 base removed from V and 2 bases from J, the gap between germline ends came to 12 bases. The CDR3 coding sequence is TGTGCCAGCAGCGTAACCACAGGCGACAACACCGGGGAGCTGTTTTTT. Translated: CASSVTTGDNTGELFF.

This chain connects TRBV15 to TRBJ1-1, with 8 bases that match TRBD1. Germline CDR1 LNHNV, CDR2 YYDKDF (reference sequence). The CDR3 length is 14 residues. Losses at the gene ends were 7 bases for V and 1 base for J; bases not matched to a gene: 5. CDR3 nucleotides: TGTGCCACCACCCAGGGGGCGGAGAACACTGAAGCTTTCTTT. It yields the protein CATTQGAENTEAFF.

The chain is built from TRBV19 and TRBJ2-5, with no clear D. V was cut by 3 bases and J by 9 bases, with 17 bases left in between. Germline V CDR1 and CDR2: LNHDA, SQIVND (reference sequence). CDR3 size: 14 residues. The CDR3 nucleotides read TGTGCCAGTAGTATGCGACGGCTCGAGGCGGCCCAGTACTTC. As protein: CASSMRRLEAAQYF.

Notes on this clone: The same CDR3 is also encoded by other DNA sequences in this sample. The chain couples TRBV28 to TRBJ2-1; D gene ambiguous. V lost 6 bases and J 1 base, leaving 7 bases between the germline ends. The length of the CDR3 is 13 residues. CDR1 and CDR2 (germline): MDHEN, SYDVKM. CDR3 residues: CASSPPSYNEQFF. CDR3 nucleotide sequence: TGTGCCAGCAGCCCCCCGTCCTACAATGAGCAGTTCTTC.

This clone has just one count. The chain joins TRBV18 to TRBJ2-1, with D perhaps TRBD1 (6 bases). CDR3 length: 12 residues. The germline V gene encodes CDR1 KGHSH and CDR2 LQKENI. V gave up 0 bases and J gave up 10 bases, with 7 bases separating them. CDR3 loop: CASSPPGAEQFF. CDR3 DNA: TGTGCCAGCTCACCACCGGGGGCCGAGCAGTTCTTC.

The chain uses TRBV9 and TRBJ2-6, with 7 bases identical to TRBD1. The ends lost 8 bases at V and 0 bases at J; junction bases unmatched: 5. Germline CDR1 reads SGDLS; CDR2 reads YYNGEE. The CDR3 consists of 15 residues. The CDR3, as DNA: TGTGCCAGTAGACCAGGGGGCTCTGGGGCCAACGTCCTGACTTTC. Translated, it gives CASRPGGSGANVLTF.

This chain joins TRBV5-1 and TRBJ2-7; D is perhaps TRBD2 (5 bases). The germline gives CDR1 SGHRS, CDR2 YFSETQ. Trimming cost V 2 bases and J 5 bases, with 11 bases left between them. There are 13 residues in the CDR3. The CDR3 sequence: CASSFEGADEQYF. Here the CDR3 DNA reads TGCGCCAGCAGCTTTGAGGGCGCGGACGAGCAGTACTTC.

This chain links TRBV5-1 with TRBJ1-1, with D maybe TRBD1 (6 bases). CDR3 size: 14 residues. Trimming shortened V by 5 bases and J by 0 bases, and 11 bases separated the two germline ends. Looked up from germline, CDR1 is SGHRS and CDR2 is YFSETQ. This CDR3 is CASRDSGVNTEAFF. CDR3 bases: TGCGCCAGCAGGGACAGTGGGGTGAACACTGAAGCTTTCTTT.

This chain connects TRBV5-1 to TRBJ2-2; D is perhaps TRBD1 or TRBD2 (7 bases each). This CDR3 spans 17 amino acids. V was trimmed by 1 base and J by 1 base, leaving 14 bases between them. Germline lookup yields CDR1 SGHRS and CDR2 YFSETQ. The CDR3 reads CASSLRRGGQNTGELFF. CDR3 nucleotides: TGCGCCAGCAGCTTGCGCAGGGGGGGCCAGAACACCGGGGAGCTGTTTTTT.

V gene TRBV28 combines with J gene TRBJ2-1; 8 bases fit TRBD2. Germline V lookup: CDR1 MDHEN, CDR2 SYDVKM. The CDR3 sequence is 16 residues long. The V and J ends lost 1 base and 8 bases, in that order; junction bases with no gene match: 10. The CDR3 reads CASSLSGRELGDEQFF. The CDR3 nucleotides read TGTGCCAGCAGTTTATCCGGGAGGGAATTGGGCGATGAGCAGTTCTTC.

The V call is TRBV5-1, the J call TRBJ2-1, with TRBD2 matching over 7 bases. The V segment lost 4 bases and the J segment 0 bases; nucleotides outside the gene matches: 19. Germline V lookup: CDR1 SGHRS, CDR2 YFSETQ. The CDR3 is 20 residues long. CDR3 DNA: TGCGCCAGCAGCAAGTGGGACTGGGAGGGAGGGTCGAGCTCCTACAATGAGCAGTTCTTC. It translates to CASSKWDWEGGSSSYNEQFF.

The genes are TRBV6-1 and TRBJ2-3; the D gene is possibly TRBD2 (6 bases). Germline V gives CDR1 MNHNS, CDR2 SASEGT. The CDR3 runs 15 residues. Trimming cost V 1 base and J 5 bases, with 13 bases left between them. CDR3: CASSEGGTLLDTQYF. The CDR3 DNA reads TGTGCCAGCAGTGAAGGTGGGACTTTGCTAGATACGCAGTATTTT.

The chain recombines TRBV2 with TRBJ1-2, with 9 bases identical to TRBD1. V lost 10 bases and J lost 0; bases outside the gene matches: 12. Germline V lookup: CDR1 SNHLY, CDR2 FYNNEI. This CDR3 contains 16 residues. This chain's CDR3 is CATNQGQGGTNYGYTF. The CDR3 DNA is TGTGCCACCAACCAGGGACAGGGAGGAACTAACTATGGCTACACCTTC.

This clone was counted between two and nine times. This chain uses TRBV30 with TRBJ2-1; D not resolved. The CDR3 extends over 13 amino acids. V was shortened by 0 bases and J by 10 bases, with 13 bases between the two germline ends. Germline V gene sequence: CDR1 GTSNPN, CDR2 SVGIG (reference sequence). The CDR3 DNA sequence: TGTGCCTGGAGTGTCCTAGTGGCCATGGAGCAGTTCTTC. Protein sequence: CAWSVLVAMEQFF.